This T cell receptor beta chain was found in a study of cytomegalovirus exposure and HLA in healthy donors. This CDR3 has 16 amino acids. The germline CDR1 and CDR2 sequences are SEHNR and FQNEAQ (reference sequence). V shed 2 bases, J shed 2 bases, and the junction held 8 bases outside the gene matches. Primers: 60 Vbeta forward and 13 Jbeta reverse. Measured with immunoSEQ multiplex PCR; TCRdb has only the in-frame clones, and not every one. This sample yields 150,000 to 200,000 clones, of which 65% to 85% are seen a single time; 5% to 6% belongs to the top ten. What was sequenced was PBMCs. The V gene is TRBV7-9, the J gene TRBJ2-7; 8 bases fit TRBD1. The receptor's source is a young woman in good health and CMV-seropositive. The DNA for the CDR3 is TGTGCCAGCAGCTTAAAACGACAGGGGTTACCCTACGAGCAGTACTTC. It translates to CASSLKRQGLPYEQYF.